The T cell receptor beta chain under discussion was sequenced for a study of blood T cells in healthy people across ages. Study results and limitations: Donor CMV infection status was unknown, possibly confounding age-related changes in expanded clonotypes. TCR beta diversity tracked closely with naive T cell percentage. Fewer expanded clones and more diversity marked long-lived versus aged donors.

The CDR3 runs to 13 residues. Trimming shortened V by 6 bases and J by 2 bases, and 9 bases separated the two germline ends. Germline CDR1 reads SGHTA; CDR2 reads FQGNSA. Comment on this clonotype: Its antigen is unidentified.

PCR was performed a second time for 7 to 11 cycles using a sample-barcoded 5' primer and a J-beta primer mix. Sequencing of every sample gave 2.5 million or more CDR3-containing paired-end reads. TCRdb re-derived calls from the 5' RACE reads in MiXCR, one entry per CDR3 protein. Seen here are about 580,000 distinct CDR3 sequences, around half observed once, and the top ten hold 20% to 25%. This TCR was recovered from an elderly man in good health. J is TRBJ2-3 and V is TRBV7-2, with D perhaps TRBD2 (6 bases). The sample was blood. CDR3 amino acids: CASRSSATDTQYF. The CDR3 bases are TGTGCCAGCAGGTCTAGCGCCACAGATACGCAGTATTTT.